This is a list of T cell receptor beta chains from one sample in a study of long-term antiretroviral therapy in people with HIV. Clones were sequenced by immunoSEQ multiplex PCR, and TCRdb holds only the in-frame ones, with some missing. The sample holds roughly 21,000 clones, 79% seen once. Sequencing used unsorted PBMCs, obtained 4.1 years after starting antiretroviral therapy. All receptors derive from a woman aged 40 to 55 with HIV. Both conserved end residues are part of each CDR3. The D gene is left open where the match is weak. A clone size is listed for some rows: how often the clone was seen (once, few, many), or a class if it is expanded.

size: .
D: .
V: TRBV19
J: TRBJ1-5
DNA: TGTGCCAGTAGTATAGCCTCCGGTCGCAGCAATCAGCCCCAGCATTTT
CDR3: CASSIASGRSNQPQHF

size: .
D: TRBD1
V: TRBV18
J: TRBJ2-7
DNA: TGTGCCAGCTCACCGCCACAGGGGTACGAGCAGTACTTC
CDR3: CASSPPQGYEQYF

size: .
D: .
V: TRBV9
J: TRBJ2-3
DNA: TGTGCCAGCAGCGTAGACGGGGTCGCAGATACGCAGTATTTT
CDR3: CASSVDGVADTQYF

size: once
D: .
V: TRBV7-8
J: TRBJ1-5
DNA: TGTGCCAGCAGCTTAATTTGGGGGGATAGTTATAGCAATCAGCCCCAGCATTTT
CDR3: CASSLIWGDSYSNQPQHF

size: .
D: TRBD2
V: TRBV7-9
J: TRBJ2-2
DNA: TGTGCCAGCAGCTCCACGACTAGCGGGAGTCCTAGCACCGGGGAGCTGTTTTTT
CDR3: CASSSTTSGSPSTGELFF

size: .
D: .
V: TRBV7-2
J: TRBJ2-7
DNA: TGTGCCAGCAGCTCAATAGGGGGATGGAGCTACGAGCAGTACTTC
CDR3: CASSSIGGWSYEQYF

size: .
D: .
V: TRBV19
J: TRBJ2-1
DNA: TGTGCCAGTAGTGCGTTTCAGGGGGAAGCGGGAGAATCCTACAATGAGCAGTTCTTC
CDR3: CASSAFQGEAGESYNEQFF

size: once
D: TRBD1
V: TRBV10-3
J: TRBJ2-1
DNA: TGTGCCACGAACGACAGGGCTCATGAGCAGTTCTTC
CDR3: CATNDRAHEQFF

size: .
D: TRBD1
V: TRBV5-1
J: TRBJ2-4
DNA: TGCGCCAGCAGCTTGGAGGGACAGGCCCGTCTAGCCAAAAACATTCAGTACTTC
CDR3: CASSLEGQARLAKNIQYF

size: .
D: .
V: TRBV1
J: TRBJ2-5
DNA: TGCACCAGCAGCCAACTAGCGGGGAGTCCCCAAGAGACCCAGTACTTC
CDR3: CTSSQLAGSPQETQYF

size: few
D: .
V: TRBV7-6
J: TRBJ2-7
DNA: TGTGCCAGCAGCTTAGCTGAAGTCTCCTCCTACGAGCAGTACTTC
CDR3: CASSLAEVSSYEQYF

size: once
D: .
V: TRBV5-1
J: TRBJ2-6
DNA: TGCGCCAGCAGCTTCGCTGGGGCCAACGTCCTGACTTTC
CDR3: CASSFAGANVLTF

size: few
D: .
V: TRBV2
J: TRBJ1-3
DNA: TGTGCCAGCAGTGAAGCGCATATGCAGTCCGCCTTCGGAAACACCATATATTTT
CDR3: CASSEAHMQSAFGNTIYF

size: once
D: TRBD2
V: TRBV11-2
J: TRBJ2-5
DNA: TGTGCCAGCAGCTTCACAGCGGGGGGGCCAGAGACCCAGTACTTC
CDR3: CASSFTAGGPETQYF

size: .
D: .
V: TRBV6-5
J: TRBJ1-2
DNA: TGTGCCAGCAGTTACTCGGGAGCCCCTAGGGGAGGTGGCTACACCTTC
CDR3: CASSYSGAPRGGGYTF

size: once
D: .
V: TRBV9
J: TRBJ1-2
DNA: TGTGCCAGCAGCGTAGAAGGCTACGCGGGTGGCTACACCTTC
CDR3: CASSVEGYAGGYTF

size: few
D: .
V: TRBV30
J: TRBJ1-2
DNA: TGTGCCTGGGCCGGGGACGGTGGCTACACCTTC
CDR3: CAWAGDGGYTF

size: .
D: .
V: TRBV7-9
J: TRBJ2-3
DNA: TGTGCCAGCAGCTTAGAAGGGGAAGGGCCCACAGATACGCAGTATTTT
CDR3: CASSLEGEGPTDTQYF

size: .
D: .
V: TRBV7-6
J: TRBJ2-3
DNA: TGTGCCAGCAGCTCAATGACAGGAGGGGATACGCAGTATTTT
CDR3: CASSSMTGGDTQYF

size: .
D: .
V: TRBV18
J: TRBJ2-2
DNA: TGTGCCAGCTCACCACCCACAGGACGCGGCCAACTCACGGGGGAGCTGTTTTTT
CDR3: CASSPPTGRGQLTGELFF

size: .
D: .
V: TRBV7-9
J: TRBJ2-5
DNA: TGTGCCAGCAGCTTGGGCGGGGGCTGGGAGACCCAGTACTTC
CDR3: CASSLGGGWETQYF

size: .
D: .
V: TRBV6-5
J: TRBJ1-2
DNA: TGTGCCAGCAGTCACCGACCCTATGGCTACACCTTC
CDR3: CASSHRPYGYTF

size: .
D: .
V: TRBV6-1
J: TRBJ2-1
DNA: TGTGCCAGCAGTGAGCACTACCCCAATGAGCAGTTCTTC
CDR3: CASSEHYPNEQFF

size: once
D: TRBD1
V: TRBV14
J: TRBJ1-2
DNA: TGTGCCAGCAGCCAACTGGACAGGGGGTCTGATGGCTACACCTTC
CDR3: CASSQLDRGSDGYTF

size: .
D: .
V: TRBV6-6
J: TRBJ2-2
DNA: TGTGCCAGCAGGGGCGGAGAATACACCGGGGAGCTGTTTTTT
CDR3: CASRGGEYTGELFF

size: .
D: .
V: TRBV9
J: TRBJ2-1
DNA: TGTGCCAGCAGCGTTGACGGGCACAATGAGCAGTTCTTC
CDR3: CASSVDGHNEQFF

size: .
D: .
V: TRBV6-5
J: TRBJ1-6
DNA: TGTGCCAGCAGTTCAGGGTCCTATAATTCACCCCTCCACTTT
CDR3: CASSSGSYNSPLHF

size: .
D: .
V: TRBV7-2
J: TRBJ2-3
DNA: TGTGCCAGCAGCCGGGATCGAACAGATACGCAGTATTTT
CDR3: CASSRDRTDTQYF

size: .
D: .
V: TRBV19
J: TRBJ2-1
DNA: TGTGCCAGTAGTATAATTGGAGGTAATGAGCAGTTCTTC
CDR3: CASSIIGGNEQFF

size: .
D: .
V: TRBV5-4
J: TRBJ1-3
DNA: TGTGCCTTCATTGACCGGGACTCTGGAAACACCATATATTTT
CDR3: CAFIDRDSGNTIYF

size: .
D: TRBD1
V: TRBV6-1
J: TRBJ2-5
DNA: TGTGCCAGCCGAGACAGGGGCAGGGAGACCCAGTACTTC
CDR3: CASRDRGRETQYF

size: .
D: .
V: TRBV12-5
J: TRBJ2-2
DNA: TGTGCTAGTGGTTCGGAGGTCGGGGAGCTGTTTTTT
CDR3: CASGSEVGELFF

size: .
D: .
V: TRBV9
J: TRBJ1-2
DNA: TGTGCCAGCAGCGCAGGGGCTAACTATGGCTACACCTTC
CDR3: CASSAGANYGYTF

size: .
D: TRBD1
V: TRBV27
J: TRBJ1-1
DNA: TGTGCCAGCAGTTTAACTACCGGGACAGGTAACACTGAAGCTTTCTTT
CDR3: CASSLTTGTGNTEAFF

size: few
D: .
V: TRBV11-2
J: TRBJ1-2
DNA: TGTGCCAGCAGCTTATTCGTGCGCTACACCTTC
CDR3: CASSLFVRYTF

size: .
D: TRBD2
V: TRBV5-1
J: TRBJ2-7
DNA: TGCGCCAGCAGCTTGGAGAGCGGGGGGACTTACGAGCAGTACTTC
CDR3: CASSLESGGTYEQYF

size: .
D: TRBD1
V: TRBV7-9
J: TRBJ2-7
DNA: TGTGCCAGCAGCTCTAGCAGACAGGGCTCCTACGAGCAGTACTTC
CDR3: CASSSSRQGSYEQYF

size: .
D: .
V: TRBV7-2
J: TRBJ1-2
DNA: TGTGCCAGCAGCTTGATCCAGGGTGGTCGAGGCTACACCTTC
CDR3: CASSLIQGGRGYTF

size: .
D: .
V: TRBV6-1
J: TRBJ1-5
DNA: TGTGCCAGCAGTGAAATAGGGGACTTGGGTAGGCAGCCCCAGCATTTT
CDR3: CASSEIGDLGRQPQHF

size: .
D: .
V: TRBV5-1
J: TRBJ1-1
DNA: TGCGCCAGCAGCTTCAGTGGAGAGGGCACTGAAGCTTTCTTT
CDR3: CASSFSGEGTEAFF

size: .
D: TRBD1
V: TRBV19
J: TRBJ2-7
DNA: TGTGCCAGTAGTATAGGACAGGGGGCCTCCTACGAGCAGTACTTC
CDR3: CASSIGQGASYEQYF

size: .
D: .
V: TRBV5-8
J: TRBJ1-5
DNA: TGTGCCAGCAGCTTGATTTCAGTATCTAGCAATCAGCCCCAGCATTTT
CDR3: CASSLISVSSNQPQHF

size: .
D: .
V: TRBV7-9
J: TRBJ1-4
DNA: TGTGCCAGCAGCTTGGGACGTGCAACTAATGAAAAACTGTTTTTT
CDR3: CASSLGRATNEKLFF

size: .
D: .
V: TRBV27
J: TRBJ2-7
DNA: TGTGCCAGCAGTTTATCCGTCGGGACTGAGCAGTACTTC
CDR3: CASSLSVGTEQYF

size: .
D: .
V: TRBV30
J: TRBJ2-5
DNA: TGTGCCTGGAGTGTATGGGGATCAGGGAAAGAGACCCAGTACTTC
CDR3: CAWSVWGSGKETQYF

size: .
D: TRBD1
V: TRBV10-3
J: TRBJ2-5
DNA: TGTGCCATCAGTAAGGGACAGGGGGCCACCGAGACCCAGTACTTC
CDR3: CAISKGQGATETQYF

size: .
D: .
V: TRBV7-8
J: TRBJ2-7
DNA: TGTGCCAGCAGCCCAGGACAGTTCTCCTACGAGCAGTACTTC
CDR3: CASSPGQFSYEQYF

size: .
D: TRBD1
V: TRBV6-6
J: TRBJ1-1
DNA: TGTGCCAGCAGTTACCTTGTGGGGACAGCCACTGAAGCTTTCTTT
CDR3: CASSYLVGTATEAFF